This T cell receptor (beta chain) was captured by sequencing in a study of type 1 and type 2 diabetes patients. Findings and caveats of the study: With limited T2D and control samples, some T1D-only expanded clones may not be T1D-specific.

Germline V gives CDR1 SGHRS, CDR2 YFSETQ. The CDR3 is 14 residues long. Note on this clonotype: Antigen unknown. A read error may account for a junction end that differs from germline.

Donors had no other autoimmune disease or infection in four weeks. PCR was run on genomic DNA. The TCR beta CDR3 region was amplified using 30 forward and 13 reverse primers. TCRdb passed the multiplex PCR reads through MiXCR, listing each CDR3 protein once. Of a few hundred thousand distinct CDR3 sequences in the sample, 40% to 50% were seen once. This sequence originates from a man younger than 30 with type 2 diabetes. This chain links TRBV5-1 with TRBJ1-1; weak D call: TRBD1 (5 bases). Source material: peripheral blood mononuclear cells (PBMCs). CDR3 coding DNA: TGCGCCAGCGGCTTGGAGGGGATGGGCACTGAAGCTTTCTTT. As protein: CASGLEGMGTEAFF.